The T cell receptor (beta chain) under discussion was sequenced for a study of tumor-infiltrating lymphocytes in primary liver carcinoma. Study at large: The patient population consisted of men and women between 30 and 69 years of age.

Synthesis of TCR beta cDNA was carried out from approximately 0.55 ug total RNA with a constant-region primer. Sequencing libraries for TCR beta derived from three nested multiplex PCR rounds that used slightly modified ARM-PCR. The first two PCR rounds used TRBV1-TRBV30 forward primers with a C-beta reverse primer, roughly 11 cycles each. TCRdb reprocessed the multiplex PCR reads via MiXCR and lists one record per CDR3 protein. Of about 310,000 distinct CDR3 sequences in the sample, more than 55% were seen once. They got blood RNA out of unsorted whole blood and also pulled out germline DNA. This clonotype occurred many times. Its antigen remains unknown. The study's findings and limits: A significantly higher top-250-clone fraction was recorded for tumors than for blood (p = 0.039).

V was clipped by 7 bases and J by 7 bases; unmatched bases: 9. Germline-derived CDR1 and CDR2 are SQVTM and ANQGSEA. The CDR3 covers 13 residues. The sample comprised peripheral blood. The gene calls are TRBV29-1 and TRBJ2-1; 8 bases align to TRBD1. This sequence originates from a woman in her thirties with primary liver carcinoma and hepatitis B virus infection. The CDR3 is CSGDRGGGNEQFF. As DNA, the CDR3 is TGCAGCGGAGACAGGGGAGGTGGGAATGAGCAGTTCTTC.